This passage covers 3 T cell receptor beta chains from one sample sequenced in a study of blood T cells in healthy people across ages. The authors ran a second PCR of roughly 6 to 12 cycles using a sample-barcoded 5' primer and a J-beta primer mix. MiXCR was run by TCRdb on the 5' RACE reads, yielding one entry per CDR3 protein. This table holds about 1 million distinct CDR3 sequences, 40% to 55% found once. The source material was blood. Every receptor here comes from a woman aged 55-75 years in good health.

The chain is built from TRBV25-1 and TRBJ1-2; the match to TRBD1 covers 8 bases. The length of the CDR3 is 14 residues. Germline values: CDR1 MGHDK, CDR2 SYGVNS. J lost 0 bases, V lost 4 bases, and 1 base had no gene match. DNA for the CDR3: TGTGCCAGCAGTGGGGACAGGACTAACTATGGCTACACCTTC. It is translated as CASSGDRTNYGYTF.

The V call is TRBV20-1, the J call TRBJ1-5; unclear D gene. CDR1 is DFQATT, CDR2 SNEGSKA, per germline (reference sequence). CDR3 length equals 13 residues. Trimming took off 6 bases at V and 3 bases at J, with 12 bases between the two ends. In DNA, the CDR3 is TGCAGTGCCGCACCGGACTACAATCAGCCCCAGCATTTT. Translation: CSAAPDYNQPQHF.

This clonotype was recorded a few times. CDR3 in DNA: TGTGCCAGCAGCTCCCCTCCCAAAGAGACCCAGTACTTC. Residues: CASSSPPKETQYF. The chain couples TRBV11-2 to TRBJ2-5; D is undetermined. With 4 bases removed from V and 3 bases from J, the gap between germline ends came to 9 bases. CDR1 SGHAT and CDR2 FQNNGV come from the germline V gene. The CDR3 is 13 amino acids.